These 3 T cell receptor beta chains came from one sample sequenced in a study of T cell clonality in common variable immunodeficiency. General study points: Reportedly, TCR beta sequences from common variable immunodeficiency showed fewer deletions and N-nucleotide insertions.

Their antigen targets remain unknown. Profiled with immunoSEQ multiplex PCR; TCRdb holds only in-frame clones, not every one. The table lists 16,000 or so clones, no singletons, with approximately 14% in the top ten. The sample taken for sequencing was peripheral blood mononuclear cells. The source is a human donor with common variable immunodeficiency.

This clone came up a few times. The read finishes 3 residues shy of the CDR3 end, and the germline J gene is used to complete it. The genes are TRBV19 and TRBJ2-1; the D gene is possibly TRBD2 (6 bases). This CDR3 spans 15 amino acids. CDR1 and CDR2 (germline): LNHDA, SQIVND (reference sequence). The V and J ends lost 3 bases and 4 bases respectively, with 13 bases between them. The covered CDR3 bases are TGTGCCAGTAGTATTTTGAGCGGGCGGTACAATGAG. Protein product: CASSILSGRYNE. The CDR3, in full, reads CASSILSGRYNEQFF.

This clone appeared a few times. The CDR3 is CASSERERLAGANVLTF. The CDR3 bases that were read are TGTGCCAGCAGTGAAAGGGAGCGGCTCGCTGGGGCCAACGTC. The chain carries TRBV6-1 and TRBJ2-6; TRBD2 is a possible D gene (5 bases). The DNA ends 3 residues before the CDR3 does, and the rest of the CDR3 is filled in from the germline J gene. Between the trimmed V and J ends, which lost 2 bases and 2 bases, there was a span of 13 bases. The CDR3 contains 17 residues. Germline V CDR1 and CDR2: MNHNS, SASEGT.

Note on this clone: The CDR3 end falls 3 residues outside the read, so it is completed with the germline J gene. The gene calls are TRBV7-2 and TRBJ2-7, with TRBD1 matching 8 bases. CDR3 size: 14 residues. V gave up 1 base and J gave up 6 bases; unmatched junction bases: 5. The germline gives CDR1 SGHTA, CDR2 FQGNSA. CDR3 loop: CASSLDQGAREQYF. Incomplete CDR3 DNA: TGTGCCAGCAGCTTAGACCAGGGGGCACGCGAG.